Each of the 20 T cell receptor beta chains below was sequenced from the same sample in a study of T cell clonality in common variable immunodeficiency (dated by TCRdb to 2014 to 2015). The library came from the immunoSEQ multiplex PCR assay. Entries here come from immuneACCESS through TCRdb and include only in-frame sequences with V and J called. Some clones fail to appear in such tables; in the studies checked, an unresolved V gene covers under half of the shortfall, and the cause of the remainder is unknown. This sample includes roughly 70,000 clones, and none of them was observed just once. The ten largest clones represent around 1.7% of the sample. Sequenced: peripheral blood mononuclear cells. The receptors originated from a person aged 18 to 69 in good health.

At least ten counts were recorded for this clone. Read data end 3 residues before the CDR3 end; the end is taken from the germline J gene. The chain links TRBV20-1 to TRBJ1-5; TRBD1 matches 9 bases. Germline CDR1 and CDR2: DFQATT and SNEGSKA (reference sequence). The J segment lost 6 bases and the V segment lost 2 bases, leaving 11 bases of the junction unmatched. This CDR3 comprises 16 residues. Partial CDR3 DNA: TGCAGTGCTAGACTAACAGGGGGCGCGTTCAGTCAGCCC. The encoded protein is CSARLTGGAFSQP. The entire CDR3 reads CSARLTGGAFSQPQHF.

Concerning this clone: The read comes to an end 3 residues before the CDR3 does, leaving the germline J gene to fill in the end. This chain uses TRBV10-2 with TRBJ2-1; D remains unclear. The CDR3 spans 14 residues. The germline V and J ends were trimmed by 8 bases and 4 bases, with 15 bases remaining between them. The germline V gene encodes CDR1 WSHSY and CDR2 SAAADI. The CDR3: CASQDKSRYNEQFF. The part of the CDR3 DNA that was read is TGCGCCAGCCAAGACAAGTCCAGATACAATGAG.

The sample holds many counts of this clone. With the read ending 3 residues before the CDR3 end, the germline J gene is used to fill in that end. The gene calls are TRBV19 and TRBJ2-3; D possibly corresponds to TRBD2 (7 bases). Germline-derived CDR1 and CDR2 are LNHDA and SQIVND (reference sequence). V lost 5 bases and J lost 1, with 13 bases in between. CDR3 length equals 15 residues. The covered CDR3 bases are TGTGCCAGTAGTCAGGGGAGGGAGGGCACAGATACG. Its translation: CASSQGREGTDT. The CDR3 reads in full as CASSQGREGTDTQYF.

In this sample, this clone turned up many times. The read ends 3 residues early relative to the CDR3; the germline J gene fills the gap. The chain joins TRBV20-1 to TRBJ2-2; D uncertain. The germline CDR1 and CDR2 sequences are DFQATT and SNEGSKA (reference sequence). V was pared by 0 bases and J by 0 bases, with 8 bases between. This CDR3 region has 15 residues. The CDR3 sequence: CSARDVTTNTGELFF. The covered CDR3 bases are TGCAGTGCTAGAGACGTTACAACGAACACCGGGGAG.

This clone was picked up a small number of times. The read stops 3 residues short of the end of the CDR3; the missing end is completed from the germline J gene. This chain joins TRBV5-1 and TRBJ1-2; weak D call: TRBD1 (5 bases). Trimming removed 2 bases at V and 3 bases at J, with 11 bases between. Germline V CDR1 and CDR2: SGHRS, YFSETQ. This CDR3 comprises 14 residues. Here the CDR3 reads CASSLLGLHYGYTF. CDR3 DNA, as far as it was read: TGCGCCAGCAGCTTATTGGGACTCCACTATGGC.

This clone was counted at least ten times. The CDR3 protein is CASSEQGAGYGYTF. The covered CDR3 bases are TGTGCCAGCAGTGAGCAGGGGGCGGGCTATGGC. This chain links TRBV2 with TRBJ1-2, with 8 bases fitting TRBD1. The CDR3 is cut off 3 residues early in the read; its end comes from the germline J gene. The CDR3 has 14 residues. V lost 3 bases and J lost 4; bases outside the gene matches: 4. The V gene's germline CDR1 is SNHLY and CDR2 FYNNEI.

This clone showed up many times. Read sequence stops 3 residues before the CDR3 end, and the germline J gene provides the missing end. J is TRBJ2-7 and V is TRBV11-2; D is unresolved. Trimming stripped 5 bases from V and 2 bases from J, with 10 bases between. CDR3 length: 13 amino acids. Germline CDR1 and CDR2: SGHAT and FQNNGV. The CDR3 here is CASSPIEAYEQYF. CDR3 bases read: TGTGCCAGCAGCCCAATCGAGGCCTACGAG.

This clone has at least ten counts. The CDR3 end falls 3 residues outside the read, so it is completed with the germline J gene. This chain joins TRBV6-2 or TRBV6-3 and TRBJ1-5; D is unresolved. Germline V gives CDR1 MNHEY, CDR2 SVGEGT. Trimming removed 2 bases from V and 6 bases from J, with 14 bases in between. The CDR3 is made up of 15 amino acids. CDR3 residues: CASSYGGFVGQPQHF. The sequenced part of the CDR3 DNA is TGTGCCAGCAGTTACGGCGGGTTTGTCGGTCAGCCC.

This clone was seen repeatedly, ten times or more. Read coverage stops 3 residues before the CDR3 terminus; the germline J gene supplies the remainder. V gene TRBV10-3 combines with J gene TRBJ2-7, with D unclear. The CDR3 runs to 14 residues. Looked up from germline, CDR1 is ENHRY and CDR2 is SYGVKD. V lost 2 bases to trimming and J lost 1 base, with 9 bases between them. CDR3 DNA, as far as it was read: TGTGCCATCAGTGAGGGATTAGGGTCCTACGAG. Amino acids: CAISEGLGSYE. The entire CDR3 protein reads CAISEGLGSYEQYF.

There are many counts of this clone. The CDR3 bases that were read are TGCAGTGCTTACCAAGCGGTCGGC. It is translated as CSAYQAVG. The whole CDR3 protein is CSAYQAVGYTF. The chain joins TRBV20-1 to TRBJ1-2; no firm D call. The sequenced fragment ends 3 residues before the CDR3 boundary, so the rest is inferred from the germline J gene. The CDR3 runs 11 residues. Germline V gene lookup returns CDR1 DFQATT and CDR2 SNEGSKA (reference sequence).

Many counts were recorded for this clone. The read halts 3 residues ahead of the CDR3 end, with the missing end drawn from the germline J gene. The V and J genes are TRBV14 and TRBJ1-1; 7 nucleotides line up with TRBD1. J gave up 6 bases and V 3 bases, and 10 bases lay outside the gene matches. The CDR3 has 15 amino acids. Germline assignment: CDR1 SGHDN and CDR2 FVKESK. The part of the CDR3 DNA that was read is TGTGCCAGCAGCCAGCGACAGGGTACTCGCGCTGAA. It encodes CASSQRQGTRAE. The entire CDR3 protein is CASSQRQGTRAEAFF.

This clone was counted between two and nine times. The read comes to an end 3 residues before the CDR3 does, leaving the germline J gene to fill in the end. The rearrangement joins TRBV5-1 to TRBJ2-1; TRBD2 matches 13 bases. The CDR3 has 15 residues. The V segment lost 0 bases and the J segment 9 bases; nucleotides outside the gene matches: 3. The germline CDR1 and CDR2 sequences are SGHRS and YFSETQ. The CDR3 spells CASSLETSGRGEQFF. The sequenced part of the CDR3 DNA is TGCGCCAGCAGCTTGGAAACTAGCGGGAGGGGTGAG.

This clone has ten or more counts. CDR3 DNA (partial): TGTGCCAGCAGTTCAGGGACAGCTAACTATGGC. Translation gives CASSSGTANYG. The whole CDR3 protein is CASSSGTANYGYTF. The chain has TRBV6-2 or TRBV6-3 and TRBJ1-2; 7 nucleotides line up with TRBD1. The CDR3 end lies 3 residues beyond the end of the read and is filled in from the germline J gene. After removal of 4 bases from V and 0 bases from J, the junction contained 2 bases not matched to a gene. The CDR3 has 14 amino acids. Germline assignment: CDR1 MNHEY and CDR2 SVGEGT.

This clone has ten or more counts. The read is 3 residues too short to cover the CDR3 end, so that end is filled in from the germline J gene. The chain is built from TRBV14 and TRBJ2-1; 8 bases are shared with TRBD2. From germline, CDR1 is SGHDN and CDR2 FVKESK. The CDR3 runs 17 residues. J lost 9 bases, V lost 1 base, and 14 bases had no gene match. CDR3 DNA (partial): TGTGCCAGCAGCCAAGGACCCGGGGGGGCACGTCCCGGTGAG. Protein sequence: CASSQGPGGARPGE. In full, the CDR3 reads CASSQGPGGARPGEQFF.

Ten or more counts support this clone. The read comes to an end 3 residues before the CDR3 does, leaving the germline J gene to fill in the end. The J gene is TRBJ1-2, the V gene TRBV2, with TRBD1 matching over 12 bases. J was trimmed by 4 bases and V by 7 bases; bases with no gene match: 7. Germline loops: CDR1 SNHLY, CDR2 FYNNEI. CDR3 size: 15 residues. Partial CDR3 DNA: TGTGCCAGCACCCTCTGGGACAGGGGGCTCTATGGC. Translated: CASTLWDRGLYG. The complete CDR3 sequence is CASTLWDRGLYGYTF.

This clone was counted ten times or more. The read halts 3 residues ahead of the CDR3 end, with the missing end drawn from the germline J gene. The chain links TRBV6-1 to TRBJ2-6, with 10 bases aligning to TRBD1. From germline, CDR1 is MNHNS and CDR2 SASEGT. V lost 2 bases to trimming and J lost 4 bases; unmatched junction nucleotides: 8. The CDR3 covers 18 residues. The CDR3 DNA, read in part, is TGTGCCAGCAGTGAAAGGGACAGGGGACCGTCCGGGGCCAACGTC. Translated: CASSERDRGPSGANV. The entire CDR3 protein reads CASSERDRGPSGANVLTF.

This clone was found many times. The read ends 3 residues shy of where the CDR3 ends; the end is completed using the germline J gene. This chain joins TRBV20-1 and TRBJ2-3, with 9 positions matching TRBD2. The CDR3 contains 15 residues. Germline CDR1 is DFQATT and CDR2 is SNEGSKA (reference sequence). V was clipped by 5 bases and J by 4 bases; unmatched bases: 10. The CDR3 reads CSAGPRGGLSDTQYF. Partial CDR3 DNA: TGCAGTGCTGGACCGCGGGGGGGCCTCTCAGATACG.

This clone was observed at least ten times. The CDR3 end falls 3 residues outside the read, so it is completed with the germline J gene. The chain joins TRBV2 to TRBJ1-3, with 10 bases aligning to TRBD1. The CDR3 covers 14 residues. CDR1 is SNHLY, CDR2 FYNNEI, per germline. V dropped 6 bases and J dropped 2; count of bases not matched to a gene: 1. CDR3 bases read: TGTGCCAGCAGCGGACAGGGGGCTGGAAACACC. It yields the protein CASSGQGAGNT. The whole CDR3 sequence reads CASSGQGAGNTIYF.

This clone was seen ten or more times. The read terminates 3 residues before the CDR3 end, so the remaining end is supplied by the germline J gene. This rearrangement joins TRBV19 to TRBJ1-6; weak D call: TRBD1 (6 bases). CDR1 and CDR2 from the germline V gene are LNHDA and SQIVND (reference sequence). This CDR3 contains 14 residues. Trimming took off 7 bases at V and 5 bases at J, with 12 bases between the two ends. The chain's CDR3 is CASNFPGDNSPLHF. The DNA read from the CDR3 is TGTGCCAGTAATTTTCCAGGGGATAATTCACCC. Looking up the rest from reference TRBV19 and TRBJ1-6 gives the full variable domain: DGGITQSPKYLFRKEGQNVTLSCEQNLNHDAMYWYRQDPGQGLRLIYYSQIVNDFQKGDIAEGYSVSREKKESFPLTVTSAQKNPTAFYLCASNFPGDNSPLHFGNGTRLTVT.

In this sample, this clone turned up many times. Read coverage stops 3 residues before the CDR3 terminus; the germline J gene supplies the remainder. The V and J genes are TRBV2 and TRBJ2-2, with D possibly TRBD2 on 5 matching bases. Germline V gene sequence: CDR1 SNHLY, CDR2 FYNNEI. This CDR3 has 16 residues. The V and J ends lost 0 bases and 5 bases respectively, with 13 bases between them. CDR3 DNA, as far as it was read: TGTGCCAGCAGTGAAGCTTGGCTAGCAGGAACCGGGGAG. Translating gives CASSEAWLAGTGE. The entire CDR3 sequence reads CASSEAWLAGTGELFF.